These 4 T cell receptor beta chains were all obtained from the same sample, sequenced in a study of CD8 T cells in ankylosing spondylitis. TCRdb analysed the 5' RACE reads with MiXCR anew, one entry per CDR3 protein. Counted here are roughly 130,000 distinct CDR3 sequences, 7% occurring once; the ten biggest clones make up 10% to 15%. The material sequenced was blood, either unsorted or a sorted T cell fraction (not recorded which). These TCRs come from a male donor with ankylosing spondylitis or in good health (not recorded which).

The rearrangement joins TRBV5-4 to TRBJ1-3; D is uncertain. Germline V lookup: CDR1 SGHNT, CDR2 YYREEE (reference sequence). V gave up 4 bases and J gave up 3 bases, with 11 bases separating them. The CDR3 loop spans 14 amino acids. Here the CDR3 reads CASSLGLIGNTIYF. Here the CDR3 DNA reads TGTGCCAGCAGCCTAGGACTGATTGGAAACACCATATATTTT.

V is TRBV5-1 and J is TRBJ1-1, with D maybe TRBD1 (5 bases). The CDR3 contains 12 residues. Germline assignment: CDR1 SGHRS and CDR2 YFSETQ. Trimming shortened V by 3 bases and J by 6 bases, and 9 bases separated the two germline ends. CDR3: CASSSGSPEAFF. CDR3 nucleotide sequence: TGCGCCAGCAGCTCAGGGTCACCTGAAGCTTTCTTT.

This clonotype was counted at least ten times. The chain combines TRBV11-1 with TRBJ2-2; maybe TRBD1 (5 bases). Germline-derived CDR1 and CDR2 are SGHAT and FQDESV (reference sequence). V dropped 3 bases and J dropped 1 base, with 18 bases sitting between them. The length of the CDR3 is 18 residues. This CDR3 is CASSFRPGHPWNTGELFF. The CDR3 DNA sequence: TGTGCCAGCAGCTTTAGGCCCGGACACCCCTGGAACACCGGGGAGCTGTTTTTT.

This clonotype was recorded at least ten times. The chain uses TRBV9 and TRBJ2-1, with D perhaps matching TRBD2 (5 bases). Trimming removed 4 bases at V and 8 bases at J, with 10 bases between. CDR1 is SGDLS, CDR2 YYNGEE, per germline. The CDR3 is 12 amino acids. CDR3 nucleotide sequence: TGTGCCAGCAGCCGAGTGGGAGATGAGCAGTTCTTC. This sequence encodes CASSRVGDEQFF.